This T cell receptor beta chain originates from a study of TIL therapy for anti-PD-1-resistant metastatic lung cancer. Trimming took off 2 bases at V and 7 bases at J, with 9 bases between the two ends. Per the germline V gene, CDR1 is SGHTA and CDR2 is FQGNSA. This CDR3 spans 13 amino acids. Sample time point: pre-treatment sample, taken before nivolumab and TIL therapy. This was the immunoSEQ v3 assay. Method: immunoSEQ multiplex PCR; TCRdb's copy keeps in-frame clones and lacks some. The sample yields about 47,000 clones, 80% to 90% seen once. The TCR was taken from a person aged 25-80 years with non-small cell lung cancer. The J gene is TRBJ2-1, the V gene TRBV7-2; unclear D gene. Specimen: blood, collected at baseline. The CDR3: CASSLSSRNEQFF. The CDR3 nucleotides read TGTGCCAGCAGCTTATCGAGCCGGAATGAGCAGTTCTTC.